The 31 T cell receptor beta chains below come from one sample, sequenced in a study of blood T cell repertoires in COVID-19. The method was immunoSEQ multiplex PCR; TCRdb's version includes in-frame clones alone and lacks a portion of them. The table lists about 150,000 clones, roughly 83% of them singletons. The sample comprised peripheral blood. The receptors were gathered from a woman aged 55 to 70 with COVID-19, enrolled during active disease.

This clone was found once. The rearrangement uses TRBV6-5 and TRBJ1-1; D call uncertain. Trimming took 5 bases from V and 3 from J, leaving 16 bases between them. The CDR3 length is 15 residues. CDR1 is MNHEY and CDR2 is SVGAGI in the germline V gene. CDR3 in amino acids: CASSPPPMGHTEAFF. The CDR3 DNA is TGTGCCAGCAGTCCCCCACCAATGGGCCACACTGAAGCTTTCTTT.

V usage is TRBV27 and J usage is TRBJ1-1; D unclear. The CDR3 has 13 residues. V shed 4 bases and J shed 5 bases, with 11 bases lying between them. Germline lookup yields CDR1 MNHEY and CDR2 SMNVEV (reference sequence). The CDR3 protein is CASSYLTGTEAFF. The CDR3 DNA follows: TGTGCCAGCAGTTACCTCACCGGGACTGAAGCTTTCTTT.

This clone has a single count. V is TRBV19 and J is TRBJ1-1; the match to TRBD1 covers 12 bases. The germline V gene encodes CDR1 LNHDA and CDR2 SQIVND (reference sequence). This CDR3 is built from 16 residues. V lost 3 bases, J lost 6 bases, and 8 bases stayed unmatched. This CDR3 reads CASSIARDRGQSEAFF. CDR3 nucleotide sequence: TGTGCCAGTAGTATTGCCCGGGACAGGGGGCAATCTGAAGCTTTCTTT.

The rearrangement joins TRBV3-1 (or the pseudogene TRBV3-2) to TRBJ2-1; 10 bases are shared with TRBD2. CDR1 LGHDT and CDR2 YNNKEL come from the germline V gene (reference sequence). V shed 0 bases and J 7 bases; nucleotides not matched to a gene: 6. The CDR3 has 16 amino acids. CDR3 sequence: CASSQENSGRRNEQFF. The CDR3, as DNA: TGTGCCAGCAGCCAAGAAAATAGCGGGAGGAGGAATGAGCAGTTCTTC.

The rearrangement links TRBV6-6 to TRBJ2-3; a weak D match, TRBD2 (5 bases). The germline V and J ends were trimmed by 7 bases and 0 bases, with 11 bases remaining between them. The CDR3 has 14 residues. Germline-derived CDR1 and CDR2 are MNHNY and SVGAGI (reference sequence). The CDR3 here is CASKWTSSTDTQYF. DNA of the CDR3: TGTGCCAGCAAATGGACTTCTAGCACAGATACGCAGTATTTT.

The CDR3 DNA is TGTGCCAGCAGCCAAGGGACAGGTAACACCGGGGAGCTGTTTTTT. As protein: CASSQGTGNTGELFF. This chain links TRBV16 with TRBJ2-2, with 8 bases matching TRBD1. The CDR3 has 15 residues. The V segment lost 2 bases and the J segment 2 bases; nucleotides outside the gene matches: 1. The germline CDR1 and CDR2 sequences are KGHSY and FQNENV.

The V gene is TRBV5-4, the J gene TRBJ2-1; 10 nucleotides match TRBD2. V lost 4 bases, J lost 5 bases, and 9 bases stayed unmatched. The CDR3 extends over 16 amino acids. CDR1 is SGHNT and CDR2 is YYREEE in the germline V gene (reference sequence). CDR3 DNA sequence: TGTGCCAGCAGCCAAAATAGCGGGGGGTCAGACAATGAGCAGTTCTTC. This translates into CASSQNSGGSDNEQFF.

This clone was counted between two and nine times. This chain's CDR3 is CASRRDRGVGEQFF. The CDR3 region has the DNA TGCGCCAGCAGGAGGGACAGGGGGGTAGGGGAGCAGTTCTTC. The rearrangement links TRBV10-1 to TRBJ2-1; the match to TRBD1 covers 11 bases. Per germline, CDR1 WNHNN and CDR2 SYGVQD (reference sequence). With V trimmed by 6 bases and J by 10 bases, 8 bases remained unmatched. The CDR3 sequence is 14 residues long.

The chain employs TRBV5-6 and TRBJ1-3, with a possible D match to TRBD1 (5 bases). Germline V gene data show CDR1 as SGHDT and CDR2 as YYEEEE. The CDR3 length is 18 residues. V lost 0 bases to trimming and J lost 3 bases, with 19 bases between them. The CDR3: CASSLVGLGATNGNTIYF. DNA for the CDR3: TGTGCCAGCAGCTTGGTTGGGTTAGGGGCCACTAATGGAAACACCATATATTTT.

This clone was counted only a few times. The chain recombines TRBV5-1 with TRBJ1-4, with a tentative D call TRBD1 (6 bases). The CDR3 runs 16 residues. V was cut by 1 base and J by 2 bases, with 12 bases left in between. The germline CDR1 and CDR2 sequences are SGHRS and YFSETQ. Here the CDR3 DNA reads TGCGCCAGCAGCTTGTTTTCAGGGGCTACTAATGAAAAACTGTTTTTT. Its translation is CASSLFSGATNEKLFF.

The gene calls are TRBV18 and TRBJ2-5; 8 positions match TRBD2. The CDR3 sequence is 16 residues long. CDR1 and CDR2 (germline): KGHSH, LQKENI. The junction had 5 bases not matched to a gene; V was cut back by 0 bases and J by 2 bases. In DNA form, the CDR3 reads TGTGCCAGCTCACCACCGGGACTAGGAGTACAAGAGACCCAGTACTTC. It is translated as CASSPPGLGVQETQYF.

This clone was found a few times. The genes are TRBV5-1 and TRBJ1-2; TRBD1 might be the D (5 bases). The CDR3 is made up of 13 amino acids. Trimming shortened V by 6 bases and J by 6 bases, and 15 bases separated the two germline ends. Germline V gives CDR1 SGHRS, CDR2 YFSETQ. CDR3 region: CASKMAGFDGYTF. The CDR3 bases are TGCGCCAGCAAAATGGCAGGGTTTGATGGCTACACCTTC.

V usage is TRBV6-1 and J usage is TRBJ1-5; D is perhaps TRBD1 (5 bases). This CDR3 is 14 amino acids long. V was shortened by 3 bases and J by 5 bases, with 11 bases between the two germline ends. Looked up from germline, CDR1 is MNHNS and CDR2 is SASEGT. The CDR3 DNA sequence: TGTGCCAGCAGTGAGGTGGCAGGGTATCAGCCCCAGCATTTT. It specifies CASSEVAGYQPQHF.

There are a few counts of this clone. The V gene is TRBV4-2, the J gene TRBJ1-1, with D perhaps TRBD1 (5 bases). Germline CDR1 LGHNA, CDR2 YNFKEQ. This CDR3 spans 17 amino acids. Trimming took 1 base from V and 7 from J, leaving 22 bases between them. The CDR3, as DNA: TGTGCCAGCAGCCAAGTCACCGGGACTTCTGCTTTCCGTGAAGCTTTCTTT. Translation: CASSQVTGTSAFREAFF.

The V and J genes are TRBV12-3 or TRBV12-4 and TRBJ2-3; a weak D match, TRBD1 (5 bases). V lost 6 bases to trimming and J lost 5 bases, with 12 bases between them. There are 13 residues in the CDR3. CDR3: CASRGPFIDTQYF. As DNA, the CDR3 is TGTGCCAGCAGGGGGCCGTTCATAGATACGCAGTATTTT.

The chain recombines TRBV24-1 with TRBJ2-2; D is possibly TRBD2 (6 bases). V dropped 5 bases and J dropped 4 bases, with 16 bases sitting between them. The CDR3 loop spans 16 amino acids. CDR1 is KGHDR, CDR2 SFDVKD, per germline. The CDR3 coding sequence is TGTGCCACCAGTGGGGGGAGGCCTATGAGCACCGGGGAGCTGTTTTTT. Translated, it gives CATSGGRPMSTGELFF.

The chain uses TRBV6-5 and TRBJ2-2; 8 bases fit TRBD2. The V gene end was trimmed by 7 bases and the J gene end by 5 bases; junction bases not matched to a gene: 6. The CDR3 has 14 amino acids. The V gene's germline CDR1 is MNHEY and CDR2 SVGAGI. The CDR3 protein is CASTRLAWTGELFF. CDR3 DNA: TGTGCCAGCACCAGACTAGCGTGGACCGGGGAGCTGTTTTTT.

The chain's CDR3 is CSAENRGKSGANVLTF. The CDR3 DNA reads as TGCAGCGCCGAAAACAGGGGGAAGTCCGGGGCCAACGTCCTGACTTTC. The chain uses TRBV29-1 and TRBJ2-6; 8 nucleotides match TRBD1. Germline V gene sequence: CDR1 SQVTM, CDR2 ANQGSEA. The CDR3 covers 16 residues. The V gene end was trimmed by 7 bases and the J gene end by 4 bases; junction bases not matched to a gene: 12.

The rearrangement uses TRBV29-1 and TRBJ1-1, with D hard to call. V was clipped by 4 bases and J by 1 base, with 13 bases between them. The germline CDR1 and CDR2 sequences are SQVTM and ANQGSEA. The CDR3 sequence is 14 residues long. The CDR3 here is CSVVALISNTEAFF. The CDR3 bases are TGCAGCGTTGTAGCCCTCATCTCGAACACTGAAGCTTTCTTT.

The chain links TRBV7-9 to TRBJ2-3; D is possibly TRBD1 (5 bases). The CDR3 totals 13 residues. Trimming stripped 7 bases from V and 6 bases from J, with 14 bases between. Looked up from germline, CDR1 is SEHNR and CDR2 is FQNEAQ (reference sequence). The CDR3 loop is CASMAGLYDTQYF. CDR3 DNA: TGTGCCAGCATGGCAGGGCTATACGATACGCAGTATTTT.

The rearrangement uses TRBV7-3 and TRBJ2-3, with D unclear. The CDR3 is 13 amino acids. Germline CDR1 SGHTA, CDR2 FQGTGA. The V end was cut by 1 base, the J end by 1 base, with 3 bases between. The CDR3, as DNA: TGTGCCAGCAGCTTAATAGGCACAGATACGCAGTATTTT. It translates to CASSLIGTDTQYF.

J is TRBJ2-1 and V is TRBV6-5; 9 bases map to TRBD2. The V gene's germline CDR1 is MNHEY and CDR2 SVGAGI. With V trimmed by 5 bases and J by 14 bases, 7 bases remained unmatched. The CDR3 contains 12 residues. CDR3 sequence (DNA): TGTGCCAGCAGTATAGCGGGAGCGGGGGAGTTCTTC. Its protein is CASSIAGAGEFF.

The chain is built from TRBV7-9 and TRBJ1-1; D is possibly TRBD1 (6 bases). Deletions cut 5 bases from V and 11 bases from J, with 21 bases between. Per the germline V gene, CDR1 is SEHNR and CDR2 is FQNEAQ (reference sequence). This CDR3 is built from 14 residues. The CDR3 reads CASSASQGLLPAFF. CDR3 coding DNA: TGTGCCAGCAGCGCGAGCCAGGGGTTGCTACCGGCTTTCTTT.

This chain uses TRBV7-9 with TRBJ2-2; tentatively, D is TRBD1 (6 bases). Trimming took off 5 bases at V and 2 bases at J, with 21 bases between the two ends. Germline V gene lookup returns CDR1 SEHNR and CDR2 FQNEAQ (reference sequence). CDR3 length: 18 residues. The CDR3 reads CASSTRGGRGANTGELFF. Written as DNA, the CDR3 is TGTGCCAGCAGCACCCGCGGCGGCAGGGGCGCTAACACCGGGGAGCTGTTTTTT.

CDR3 sequence: CASSEAHTGGRETQYF. The CDR3 DNA is TGTGCCAGCAGTGAAGCGCACACAGGGGGTCGGGAGACCCAGTACTTC. The chain has TRBV6-1 and TRBJ2-5, with TRBD1 matching 8 bases. V was clipped by 0 bases and J by 5 bases; unmatched bases: 8. The CDR3 is made up of 16 amino acids. CDR1 MNHNS and CDR2 SASEGT come from the germline V gene.

The chain carries TRBV20-1 and TRBJ2-5; 7 bases map to TRBD2. The ends lost 6 bases at V and 9 bases at J; junction bases unmatched: 4. The CDR3 extends over 10 amino acids. From germline, CDR1 is DFQATT and CDR2 SNEGSKA (reference sequence). Written as DNA, the CDR3 is TGCAGTGCAGAAGGGAGGGCCCAGTACTTC. Its protein is CSAEGRAQYF.

This clone was observed a few times. The chain employs TRBV7-8 and TRBJ2-3, with 8 bases identical to TRBD2. V dropped 4 bases and J dropped 4; count of bases not matched to a gene: 19. CDR1 is SGHVS and CDR2 is FQNEAQ in the germline V gene. The CDR3 consists of 19 residues. CDR3 bases: TGTGCCAGCAGCTCCAGGAGAATGGGACTAGAGAGGATAGCAGATACGCAGTATTTT. Its protein product is CASSSRRMGLERIADTQYF.

J is TRBJ1-4 and V is TRBV5-4, with D unresolved. The CDR3 has 14 amino acids. Germline loops: CDR1 SGHNT, CDR2 YYREEE (reference sequence). Trimming pared 0 bases from V and 7 bases from J, leaving 10 bases between. CDR3 region: CASSLGGLVEKLFF. CDR3 nucleotides: TGTGCCAGCAGCTTGGGAGGTCTGGTTGAAAAACTGTTTTTT.

This chain links TRBV19 with TRBJ2-4; a weak D match, TRBD2 (6 bases). The CDR3 has 16 residues. Germline V lookup: CDR1 LNHDA, CDR2 SQIVND (reference sequence). The V and J ends lost 3 bases and 1 base respectively, with 13 bases between them. CDR3 region: CASSIWGTGAKNIQYF. Here the CDR3 DNA reads TGTGCCAGTAGTATTTGGGGGACTGGGGCCAAAAACATTCAGTACTTC.

V gene TRBV19 combines with J gene TRBJ1-2; 8 nucleotides agree with TRBD1. V dropped 7 bases and J dropped 5; count of bases not matched to a gene: 9. The germline V gene has CDR1 LNHDA and CDR2 SQIVND (reference sequence). The length of the CDR3 is 14 residues. The DNA for the CDR3 is TGTGCCAGTACCCCTGGACAGGGATCATATGGCTACACCTTC. Translation gives CASTPGQGSYGYTF.

This chain joins TRBV5-1 and TRBJ1-2; the D gene is possibly TRBD1 (5 bases). This CDR3 is built from 15 residues. The V end was cut by 4 bases, the J end by 4 bases, with 17 bases between. CDR1 is SGHRS, CDR2 YFSETQ, per germline. The CDR3 sequence: CASSQGGRVAYGYTF. The CDR3 DNA reads TGCGCCAGCAGCCAAGGTGGCAGGGTTGCCTATGGCTACACCTTC.